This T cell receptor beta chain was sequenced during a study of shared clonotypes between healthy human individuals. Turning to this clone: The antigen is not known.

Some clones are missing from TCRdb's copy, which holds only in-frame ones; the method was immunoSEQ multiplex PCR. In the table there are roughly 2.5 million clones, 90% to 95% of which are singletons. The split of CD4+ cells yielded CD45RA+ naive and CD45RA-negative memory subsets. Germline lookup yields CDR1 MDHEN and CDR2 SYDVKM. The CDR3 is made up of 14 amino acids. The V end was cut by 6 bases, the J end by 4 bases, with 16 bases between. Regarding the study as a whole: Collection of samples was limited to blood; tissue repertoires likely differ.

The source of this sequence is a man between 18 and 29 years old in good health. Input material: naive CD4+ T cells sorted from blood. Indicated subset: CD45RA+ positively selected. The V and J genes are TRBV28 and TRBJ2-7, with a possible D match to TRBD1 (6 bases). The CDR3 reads CASSRRGWLYEQYF. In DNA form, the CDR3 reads TGTGCCAGCAGCCGAAGGGGGTGGCTTTACGAGCAGTACTTC.